This entry features one T cell receptor beta chain sequence. One junction end does not reproduce the germline sequence, and a read error may be involved. Germline CDR1 and CDR2: MGHDK and SYGVNS. The CDR3 is 16 residues long. The PBMCs were taken from roughly 9.3 ml of fresh peripheral blood. This specimen comes from a study of Graves' ophthalmopathy and Graves' hyperthyroidism. The authors amplified TCR beta CDR3 regions, and they did so from RNA transcripts for repertoire sequencing. In the first round, RT-PCR was carried out with HTBI primers, and a multiplex PCR formed the second round. TCRdb called the multiplex PCR reads again in MiXCR, with one record for every CDR3 protein. The sample has about 700,000 distinct CDR3 sequences; about two fifths are singletons.

The sample taken for sequencing was peripheral blood. J is TRBJ1-4 and V is TRBV25-1; D is ambiguous. This receptor was identified in an adult man with Graves' ophthalmopathy. The CDR3 here is CASRGLNVATNEELFF. The CDR3 DNA is TGTGCCAGCAGGGGCCTTAATGTTGCAACTAATGAAGAACTGTTTTTT.